This record covers a single T cell receptor beta chain. What antigen it recognizes has not been identified. The sample holds no much larger clone one base away, and base qualities are not on file. These data come from a study of cytomegalovirus exposure and HLA in healthy donors (dated by TCRdb to about 2017). At the level of the whole study: An earlier analysis of some 500 of the donors reported 276 Gb of sequence data and 120 million or so unique TCR beta sequences from some 180 million T cells. An early release covering 550 to 650 HLA-typed donors comprised about 300 gigabases of sequencing data and tens of millions of unique TCR sequences. Several DR-DQ haplotypes were treated as single units for association and clustering because of strong linkage in the cohort. In addition to the first cohort of hundreds of subjects, a separate validation cohort of around 110 different subjects was used. The study was designed to test whether signatures of past pathogen exposure could be identified by cataloging public T cell receptors. The number of typed donors differed by locus: roughly 620-630 for A, B, C, DRB1 and DQB1; approximately 530 for DQA1; about 600 for DPA1; and 450 to 480 for DPB1. Of the roughly 400 genotyped donors, roughly 85% fell in the genetic ancestry cluster associated with self-reported Caucasian donors. On average, around 230,000 unique TCR beta nucleotide sequences were sequenced per donor among some 430 genotyped donors of the cohort, with 15% to 20% of those sequences being non-productive. Rather than drawing on any new phenotypic data, the later analysis identified candidate immune exposures from TCR beta sequences and the way those sequences occurred across donors. The study combined high-throughput TCR immunosequencing, statistical association of individual TCRs with disease status, and machine learning to predict cytomegalovirus infection status. An earlier analysis of a few hundred of the donors applied high-throughput TCR beta sequencing to assess whether each TCR beta V gene segment acted as functional or pseudogenic. Using immunosequencing, the study profiled T cell repertoires from 500 to 800 subjects and related those repertoires to cytomegalovirus serostatus. A later analysis re-analyzed previously published TCR beta repertoires from 500 to 700 donors and added high-resolution HLA genotyping to study TCR occurrence patterns. Both class I and class II loci were covered by HLA typing, at four-digit resolution. All discovery cohort repertoires had been generated on a single sequencing platform. A later genetic analysis took genome-wide SNP genotypes for about three fifths of the 666 donors and used that subset as a discovery cohort. Alongside the repertoire data, information on donor age, sex, ethnicity and CMV serostatus was compiled.

Overall study results and their limits: A further reported finding was that TCR beta sequences accurately predicted the HLA-A and HLA-B alleles for most subjects in the first cohort. Strong co-occurrence of HLA alleles, especially DR and DQ, made assigning TCR associations to individual alleles difficult. Because counts were too low, roughly 17 rarely observed V segments, including chromosome 9 orphons, were left out of the earlier analysis of about 620 of the donors. In this cohort, only TCR beta chains were sequenced, and detectable features were limited by the absence of alpha or paired-chain data. At a false discovery rate of 0.05, a later analysis linked about 16,000 TCR beta sequences to specific HLA alleles. Some IMGT-functional V segments, including TRBV6-2 and TRBV6-3, could not be told apart with the 87-base-pair reads, so those segments were excluded. An association between a missense DCLRE1C variant and V-gene and J-gene trimming of TCR beta chains was found in a later genetic analysis and replicated in an independent cohort. Because HLA typing was unavailable for some donors at each locus, only the typed subset was used in association tests. According to a later analysis, parvovirus B19, influenza, CMV and Epstein-Barr virus appeared linked to several top co-occurrence clusters. Compared with equally common non-associated chains, HLA-associated TCR beta chains in a later analysis were more clonally expanded and had lower generation probabilities. A cluster of highly shared sequence variants was judged likely to be a technical artifact of the sequencing pipeline. According to a later genetic analysis, donors in an Asian-associated ancestry cluster had fewer N-insertions in productive TCRs than the approximately 630-donor mean. A later analysis found that most CMV-associated TCR beta chains appeared HLA-restricted, with HLA associations seemingly driven largely by CMV exposure. The classifier was reported to diagnose cytomegalovirus status with high specificity and sensitivity in both the original cohort and the validation cohort. A total of 150 or so TCR beta chains were listed by the study as associated with cytomegalovirus. CMV serostatus was the only immune exposure information available for the cohort. It was suggested by the authors that the approach could potentially be generalized to other disease states and immunological phenotypes. While some public TCRs were present in many individuals, most TCR sequences turned up only very rarely across donors. Sequencing depth was assumed to be roughly uniform across donors in the presence/absence analyses, though that assumption may not hold. Broadly in line with IMGT annotations, most TCR beta V segments showed up in productive rearrangements about 87% or about 30% of the time in an earlier analysis of approximately 640 of the donors. In a later analysis, TCR association rates were found to vary across HLA loci, with the most associated TCRs seen for DRB1 alleles and the fewest for HLA-C alleles. A few of the identified cytomegalovirus-associated TCR beta chains were confirmed in vitro to be specific for cytomegalovirus antigens. Correlated functional status among segregating V segments might be attributable to linkage disequilibrium, but an unknown experimental factor could not be ruled out.

In total, fewer than 750 healthy bone marrow donors made up the cohort. At the time of sampling, every cohort member was nominally healthy, though immune exposures that went unrecorded were likely present. Of the 670 or so cohort members, 250 to 300 had positive CMV serostatus and about 360 had negative CMV serostatus, and CMV serostatus was not recorded for the donor. Every donor gave a peripheral blood sample, and the peripheral blood mononuclear cells from that sample were used for TCR beta sequencing. The Qiagen DNeasy Blood Extraction Kit was used to extract genomic DNA from the blood cell samples. Including the terminal cysteine and phenylalanine, the CDR3 comprises 18 residues. Only the CDR3 DNA is retained, 54 bases long and in frame from the first base. In the germline V gene, CDR1 corresponds to SGDLS and CDR2 to YYNGEE. Trimming accounts for 0 bases at V and 2 bases at J, while the number of junction bases matched to no gene is 8.

The library was obtained by the immunoSEQ multiplex PCR assay. The multiplex PCR relied on a mix of 60 forward primers for TCR Vbeta segments and 13 reverse primers for TCR Jbeta segments. A multiplex PCR assay on genomic DNA amplified the CDR3 region of rearranged TCR beta genes. The Illumina HiSeq System was used to sequence the amplified TCR beta libraries as 87-base-pair reads. For the original study's pipeline: A later analysis tallied tens of millions of unique TCR beta chains across the 640 or so repertoires, and approximately 12 million of those chains were shared by two or more donors. Raw reads were error-corrected and collapsed into unique sequences by a nearest-neighbor algorithm in which closely related sequences were merged to remove PCR and sequencing errors. Alignment of CDR3 sequences to IMGT reference sequences was used to assign V, D and J gene segments. For a sequence to be retained, at least a six-nucleotide match to both a V gene segment and a J gene segment was required. A rearrangement counted as productive if the CDR3 had no stop codons and remained in frame with V and J, and every other rearrangement counted as non-productive. CDR3 was defined by IMGT convention, running from the second conserved V-encoded cysteine to the conserved J-encoded phenylalanine. The earlier analysis of more than 450 of the donors excluded sequences that lacked an unambiguous match to a single V gene segment. In an earlier analysis of a few hundred of the donors, V segments were called functional above 56.7% productive rearrangements and were called segregating when the between-donor standard deviation exceeded 5%. A statistical classification framework was built for diagnosing cytomegalovirus status from the catalog of TCR beta chain sequences. In a later analysis, TCR nucleotide sequences were compared against IMGT/GENE-DB human TR gene sequences so that V and J genes could be assigned. The TCRdist pipeline was used in a later analysis to assign CDR3 sequences and most-parsimonious VDJ recombination scenarios. A later analysis defined each TCR beta chain by its CDR3 amino acid sequence plus V-gene family, and excluded reads lacking a unique V-gene family. A later analysis removed over 500 highly shared, low-generation-probability nucleotide sequences to deal with suspected cross-contamination and a sequencing artifact. In a later analysis, a clonal expansion index was calculated for each public chain from normalized within-repertoire ranks of inferred template counts. In a later analysis, generation probabilities were computed using a VDJ recombination model fitted to out-of-frame rearrangements, and the results were checked against IGoR. In a later analysis, TCR-TCR, TCR-HLA and TCR-CMV co-occurrence was scored with hypergeometric tests, and a repertoire-size bias correction was applied to TCR pairs. To estimate false discovery rates, a later analysis permuted the HLA or CMV assignments 20 times. In a later analysis, co-occurring TCRs were grouped with DBSCAN, and TCRdist sequence similarity was added when clustering was performed within HLA-allele-positive subsets. Co-occurrence clustering excluded repertoires with fewer than 30,000 or more than 120,000 public chains, plus five with anomalous nucleotide sharing. Held by TCRdb, this immuneACCESS table contains in-frame sequences only and omits some clones. Under half of the omission traces to an unresolved V gene where checked; the cause of the rest is unknown. V, J and clone size were drawn from that table, and D and trimming were deduced from the DNA. This sample lists 85,000 to 100,000 clones; more than 65% were detected once. About 8% of the sample lies in the top ten.

The specimen was PBMCs. The receptor comes from a human donor in good health. The sequence joins TRBV9 to TRBJ2-5; 12 bases in the middle match TRBD2. The CDR3 loop reads CASSVATSGSFGQETQYF. The DNA sequence reads TGTGCCAGCAGCGTAGCGACTAGCGGGAGCTTTGGGCAAGAGACCCAGTACTTC.